The source of this T cell receptor beta chain is a study of T cell responses to AZD1222 COVID-19 vaccine (dated by TCRdb to the early 2020s). Concerning the study at large: TCR sequencing covered 230 to 250 trial participants: nearly 210 given two doses of AZD1222 and approximately 25 given two doses of MenACWY control vaccine. Trial participants were enrolled into age subgroups of 18-55, 56-69 and 70-plus years, which contained approximately 150, 28 and 58 TCR-sequenced participants, respectively.

Cut back by 5 bases and 0 bases, the V and J ends lie 7 bases apart. The CDR3 contains 12 residues, cysteine and phenylalanine counted. Only the CDR3 DNA is retained, 36 bases long and in frame from the first base. According to the germline V gene, CDR1 reads SQVTM and CDR2 reads ANQGSEA. This specimen's time point label, per the study, means: about 28 days (+/-7) after the second vaccine dose. Per the publication, the treatment or condition label means: meningococcal conjugate vaccine given as trial control. The vaccinee samples were drawn from two UK trials, COV001 and COV002, one of which was a single-blind randomized controlled phase 2/3 trial testing AZD1222 (ChAdOx1 nCoV-19) in healthy adults. For TCRbeta chain sequencing, PBMC samples were collected from trial participants at day 0 and at day 28 after the second dose. The CDR3 regions of human TCRbeta chains were analyzed by immunosequencing. On the study's bioinformatics: TCRs in the repertoires were compared against a reference library of SARS-CoV-2-specific TCRs that had been generated with the MIRA antigen-specificity platform. Breadth was defined as the fraction of unique TCRs that were SARS-CoV-2-associated. Depth was defined as the fraction of total T cells that were SARS-CoV-2-associated. Using the MIRA data, each spike-specific TCR was mapped to the spike region that the TCR reacts to and placed in a CD4 or CD8 class. Log10-transformed breadth and depth values were compared by one-way ANOVA with Sidak's multiple comparisons tests. TCRdb stores this immuneACCESS table with in-frame sequences only. Part of the clones is absent; in the studies checked, under half of the shortfall reflects unresolved V genes, and no reason is known for the rest. The DNA was the basis for D and trimming; V, J and clone size are from that table. The table for this sample lists around 200,000 clones; over 80% of them were counted only once. Around 0.93% of the sample is in the top ten clones.

With respect to this clone: Its antigen is unknown. There are no base qualities to consult, and no much larger clone falls within one base.

General findings and caveats noted by the study authors: Conclusions about previously exposed vaccinees are limited, since just 5 or 6 AZD1222 recipients were seropositive for SARS-CoV-2 at baseline. Because no day 14 peak-response samples were available, the repertoires could be characterized only after the peak T cell response. Reportedly, close to half of the unique spike-specific TCRs recognized epitopes lying outside the regions that are mutated in the B.1.351 and B.1.1.7 variants. A significant rise in spike-specific TCR breadth and depth was observed after two AZD1222 doses relative to day 0 and relative to MenACWY recipients. The 56-69-year group was small, and its depth increase did not reach significance, likely because of low power. Participants were mostly white British and included more females than males, and it was suggested by the authors that clonal diversity may have been underestimated. Vaccine-associated CD4 TCRs spanned the whole spike protein, with dominant responses in regions 160-218 and 743-854.

Specimen: peripheral blood, collected 28 days after the second dose of the MenACWY control vaccine. The sequence came from an adult who received the MenACWY meningococcal vaccine as a control. The V gene is TRBV29-1 and the J gene is TRBJ1-2; a tentative D match to TRBD1 spans 6 bases. Here is the DNA: TGCAGCGTTTACAGGGCTAACTATGGCTACACCTTC. It translates as CSVYRANYGYTF.